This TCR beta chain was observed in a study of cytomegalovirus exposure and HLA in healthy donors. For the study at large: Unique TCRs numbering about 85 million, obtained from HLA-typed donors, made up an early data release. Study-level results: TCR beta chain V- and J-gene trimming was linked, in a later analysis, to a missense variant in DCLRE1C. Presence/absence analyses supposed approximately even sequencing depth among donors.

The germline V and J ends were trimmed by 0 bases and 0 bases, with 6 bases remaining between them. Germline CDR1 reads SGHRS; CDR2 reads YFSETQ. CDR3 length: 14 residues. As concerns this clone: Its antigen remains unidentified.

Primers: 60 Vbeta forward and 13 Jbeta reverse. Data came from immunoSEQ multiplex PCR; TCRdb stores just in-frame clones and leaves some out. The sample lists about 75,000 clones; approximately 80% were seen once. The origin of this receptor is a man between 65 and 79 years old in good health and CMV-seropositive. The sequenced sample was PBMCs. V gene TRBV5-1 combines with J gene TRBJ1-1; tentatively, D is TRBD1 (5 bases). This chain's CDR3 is CASSLGGVNTEAFF. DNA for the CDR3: TGCGCCAGCAGCTTGGGGGGGGTGAACACTGAAGCTTTCTTT.